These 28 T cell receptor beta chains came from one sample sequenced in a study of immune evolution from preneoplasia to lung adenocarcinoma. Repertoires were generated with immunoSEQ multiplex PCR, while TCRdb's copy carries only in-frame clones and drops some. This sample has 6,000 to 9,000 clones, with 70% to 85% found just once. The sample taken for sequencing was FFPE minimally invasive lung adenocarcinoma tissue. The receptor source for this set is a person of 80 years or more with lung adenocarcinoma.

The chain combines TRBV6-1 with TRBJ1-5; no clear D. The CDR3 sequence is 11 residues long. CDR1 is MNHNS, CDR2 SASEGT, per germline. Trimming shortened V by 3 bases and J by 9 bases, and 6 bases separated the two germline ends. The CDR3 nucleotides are TGTGCCAGCAGTGAGTTACGGCCCCAGCATTTT. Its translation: CASSELRPQHF.

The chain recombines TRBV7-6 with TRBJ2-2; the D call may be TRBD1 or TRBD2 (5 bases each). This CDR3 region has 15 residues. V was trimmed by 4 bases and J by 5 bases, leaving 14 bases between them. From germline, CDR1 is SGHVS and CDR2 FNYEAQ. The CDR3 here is CASSSGTPGTGELFF. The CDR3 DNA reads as TGTGCCAGCAGCTCCGGGACCCCGGGAACCGGGGAGCTGTTTTTT.

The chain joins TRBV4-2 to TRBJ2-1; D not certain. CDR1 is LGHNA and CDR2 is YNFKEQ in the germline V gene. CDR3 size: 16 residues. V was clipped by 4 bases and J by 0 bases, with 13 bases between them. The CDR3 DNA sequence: TGTGCCAGCAGCCCACAGACTCTTGCCTCCTACAATGAGCAGTTCTTC. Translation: CASSPQTLASYNEQFF.

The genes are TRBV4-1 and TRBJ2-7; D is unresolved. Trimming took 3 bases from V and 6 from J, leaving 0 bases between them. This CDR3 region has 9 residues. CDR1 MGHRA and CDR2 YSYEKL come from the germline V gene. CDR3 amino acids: CASSHEQYF. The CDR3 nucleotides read TGCGCCAGCAGCCACGAGCAGTACTTC.

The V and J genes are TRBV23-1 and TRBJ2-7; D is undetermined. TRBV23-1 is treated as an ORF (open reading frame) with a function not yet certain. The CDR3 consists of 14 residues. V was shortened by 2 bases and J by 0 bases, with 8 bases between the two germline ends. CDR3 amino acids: CASSQGERSYEQYF. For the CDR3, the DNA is TGCGCCAGCAGTCAAGGTGAGCGCTCCTACGAGCAGTACTTC.

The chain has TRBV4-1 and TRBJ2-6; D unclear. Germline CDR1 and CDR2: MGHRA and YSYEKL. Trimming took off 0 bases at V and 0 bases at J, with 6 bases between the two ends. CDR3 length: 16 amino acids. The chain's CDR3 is CASSQEESSGANVLTF. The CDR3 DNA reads TGCGCCAGCAGCCAAGAGGAGAGCTCTGGGGCCAACGTCCTGACTTTC.

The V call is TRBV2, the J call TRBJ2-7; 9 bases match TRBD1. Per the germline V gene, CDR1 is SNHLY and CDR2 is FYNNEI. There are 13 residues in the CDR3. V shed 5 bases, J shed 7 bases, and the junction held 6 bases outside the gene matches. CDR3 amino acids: CASSQGQGREQYF. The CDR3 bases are TGTGCCAGCAGTCAGGGACAGGGTCGTGAGCAGTACTTC. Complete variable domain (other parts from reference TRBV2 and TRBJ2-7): EPEVTQTPSHQVTQMGQEVILRCVPISNHLYFYWYRQILGQKVEFLVSFYNNEISEKSEIFDDQFSVERPDGSNFTLKIRSTKLEDSAMYFCASSQGQGREQYFGPGTRLTVT.

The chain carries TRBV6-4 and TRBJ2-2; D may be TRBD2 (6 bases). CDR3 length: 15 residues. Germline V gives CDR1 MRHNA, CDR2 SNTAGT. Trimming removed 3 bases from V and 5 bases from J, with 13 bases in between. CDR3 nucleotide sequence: TGTGCCAGCAGTGAGGAATGGGGGGTAACCGGGGAGCTGTTTTTT. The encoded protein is CASSEEWGVTGELFF.

CDR3 DNA: TGTGCCAGCAGCTTACACACGAAAGAGACCCAGTACTTC. Encoded protein: CASSLHTKETQYF. This rearrangement joins TRBV7-2 to TRBJ2-5; the D is unclear. This CDR3 region has 13 residues. The germline V and J ends were trimmed by 2 bases and 3 bases, with 7 bases remaining between them. The germline CDR1 and CDR2 sequences are SGHTA and FQGNSA.

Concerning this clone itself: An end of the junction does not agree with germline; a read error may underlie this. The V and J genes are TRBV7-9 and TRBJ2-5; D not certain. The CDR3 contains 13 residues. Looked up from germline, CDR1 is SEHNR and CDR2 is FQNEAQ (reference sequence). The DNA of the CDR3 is TGTGCCAGCAGCTTTTCGGCCCAAGTGACCCAGTACTTC. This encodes CASSFSAQVTQYF.

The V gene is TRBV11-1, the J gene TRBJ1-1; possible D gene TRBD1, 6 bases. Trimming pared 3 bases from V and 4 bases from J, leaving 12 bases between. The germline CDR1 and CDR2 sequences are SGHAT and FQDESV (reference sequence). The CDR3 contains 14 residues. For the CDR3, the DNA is TGTGCCAGCAGCTTGGGCAGGGGCAGCACTGAAGCTTTCTTT. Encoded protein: CASSLGRGSTEAFF.

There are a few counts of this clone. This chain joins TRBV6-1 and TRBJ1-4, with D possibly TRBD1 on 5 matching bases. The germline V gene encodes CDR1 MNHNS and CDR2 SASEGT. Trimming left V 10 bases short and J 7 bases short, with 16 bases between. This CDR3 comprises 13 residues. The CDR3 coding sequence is TGTGCCACAACCAGCGTGAGGGGTGAAAAACTGTTTTTT. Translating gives CATTSVRGEKLFF.

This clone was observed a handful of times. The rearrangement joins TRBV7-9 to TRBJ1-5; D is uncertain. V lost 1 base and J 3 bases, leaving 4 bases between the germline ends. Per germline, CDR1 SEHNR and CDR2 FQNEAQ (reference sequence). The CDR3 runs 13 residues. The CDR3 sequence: CASSLGPNQPQHF. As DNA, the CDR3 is TGTGCCAGCAGCTTAGGGCCCAATCAGCCCCAGCATTTT.

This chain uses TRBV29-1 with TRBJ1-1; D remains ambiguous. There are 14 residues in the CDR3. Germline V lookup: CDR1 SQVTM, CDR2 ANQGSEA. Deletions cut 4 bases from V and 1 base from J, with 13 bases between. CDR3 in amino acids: CSVVLVRPNTEAFF. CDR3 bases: TGCAGCGTTGTATTGGTACGGCCGAACACTGAAGCTTTCTTT.

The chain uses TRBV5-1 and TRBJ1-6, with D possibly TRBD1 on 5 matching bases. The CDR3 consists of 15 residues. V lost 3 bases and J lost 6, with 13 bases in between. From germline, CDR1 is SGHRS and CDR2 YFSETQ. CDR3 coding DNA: TGCGCCAGCAGCTGGACGGGACGTTCTAATTCACCCCTCCACTTT. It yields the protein CASSWTGRSNSPLHF.

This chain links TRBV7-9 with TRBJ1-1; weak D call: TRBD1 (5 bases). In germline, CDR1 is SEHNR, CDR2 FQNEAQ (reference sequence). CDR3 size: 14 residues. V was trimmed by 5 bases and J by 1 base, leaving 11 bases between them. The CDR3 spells CASSGSGRNTEAFF. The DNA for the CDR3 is TGTGCCAGCAGCGGCTCAGGGAGGAACACTGAAGCTTTCTTT.

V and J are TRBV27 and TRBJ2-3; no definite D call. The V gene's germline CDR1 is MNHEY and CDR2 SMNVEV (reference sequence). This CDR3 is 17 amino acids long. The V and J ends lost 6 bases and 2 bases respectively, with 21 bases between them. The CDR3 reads CASSPPAIRSNTDTQYF. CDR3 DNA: TGTGCCAGCAGCCCACCCGCGATCCGCTCTAACACAGATACGCAGTATTTT.

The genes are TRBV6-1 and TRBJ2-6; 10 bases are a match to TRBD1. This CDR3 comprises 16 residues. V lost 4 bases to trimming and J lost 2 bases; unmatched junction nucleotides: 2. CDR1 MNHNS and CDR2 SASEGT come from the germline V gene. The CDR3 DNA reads TGTGCCAGCAGTGCTGGACAGGGGGCTGGGGCCAACGTCCTGACTTTC. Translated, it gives CASSAGQGAGANVLTF.

The CDR3, as DNA: TGTGCCATCAGTGAGGAGGGGGGCGATACTAACTATGGCTACACCTTC. It is translated as CAISEEGGDTNYGYTF. This chain connects TRBV10-3 to TRBJ1-2; D perhaps matches TRBD1 (6 bases). This CDR3 is built from 16 residues. V dropped 2 bases and J dropped 0 bases, with 13 bases sitting between them. Germline CDR1 is ENHRY and CDR2 is SYGVKD.

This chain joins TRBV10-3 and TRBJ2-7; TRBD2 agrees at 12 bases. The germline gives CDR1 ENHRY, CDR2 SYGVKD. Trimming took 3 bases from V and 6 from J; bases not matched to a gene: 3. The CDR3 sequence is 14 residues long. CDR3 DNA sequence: TGTGCCATCAGTGAAGGGACTAGCGGGTCCGAGCAGTACTTC. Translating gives CAISEGTSGSEQYF.

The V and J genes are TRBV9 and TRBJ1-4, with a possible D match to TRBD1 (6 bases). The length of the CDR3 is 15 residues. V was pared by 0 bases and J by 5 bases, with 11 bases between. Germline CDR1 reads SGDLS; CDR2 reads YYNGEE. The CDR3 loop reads CASSVAITGNEKLFF. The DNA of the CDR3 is TGTGCCAGCAGCGTAGCTATAACAGGGAATGAAAAACTGTTTTTT.

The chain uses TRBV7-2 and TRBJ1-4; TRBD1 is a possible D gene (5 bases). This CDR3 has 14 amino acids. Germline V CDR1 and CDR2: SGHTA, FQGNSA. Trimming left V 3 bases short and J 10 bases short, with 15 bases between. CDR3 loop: CASSFGRGSGKLFF. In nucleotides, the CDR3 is TGTGCCAGCAGCTTCGGACGGGGCTCGGGAAAACTGTTTTTT.

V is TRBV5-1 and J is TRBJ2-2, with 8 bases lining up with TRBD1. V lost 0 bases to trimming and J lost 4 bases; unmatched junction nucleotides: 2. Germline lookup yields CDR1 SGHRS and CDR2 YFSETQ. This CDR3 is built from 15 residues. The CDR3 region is CASSLAQGGTGELFF. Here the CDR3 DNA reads TGCGCCAGCAGCTTGGCACAGGGGGGCACCGGGGAGCTGTTTTTT.

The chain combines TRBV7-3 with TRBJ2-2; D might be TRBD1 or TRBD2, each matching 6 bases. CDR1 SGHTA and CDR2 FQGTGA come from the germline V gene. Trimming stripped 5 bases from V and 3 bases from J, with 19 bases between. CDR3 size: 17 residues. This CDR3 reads CASSPPGAKKDTGELFF. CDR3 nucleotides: TGTGCCAGCAGCCCCCCGGGGGCGAAGAAGGACACCGGGGAGCTGTTTTTT. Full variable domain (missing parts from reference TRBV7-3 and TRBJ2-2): GAGVSQTPSNKVTEKGKYVELRCDPISGHTALYWYRQSLGQGPEFLIYFQGTGAADDSGLPNDRFFAVRPEGSVSTLKIQRTERGDSAVYLCASSPPGAKKDTGELFFGEGSRLTVL.

The CDR3 loop is CASKTGIGYEQYF. CDR3 DNA sequence: TGTGCCAGCAAGACAGGGATAGGGTACGAGCAGTACTTC. This chain joins TRBV6-1 and TRBJ2-7, with 7 positions matching TRBD1. The V segment lost 7 bases and the J segment 4 bases; nucleotides outside the gene matches: 7. The CDR3 has 13 amino acids. Germline lookup yields CDR1 MNHNS and CDR2 SASEGT.

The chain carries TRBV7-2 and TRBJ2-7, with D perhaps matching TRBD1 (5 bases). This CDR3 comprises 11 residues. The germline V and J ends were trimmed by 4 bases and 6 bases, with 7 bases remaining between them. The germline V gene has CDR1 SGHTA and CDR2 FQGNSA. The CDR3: CASSSDSEQYF. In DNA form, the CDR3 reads TGTGCCAGCAGCTCCGACAGCGAGCAGTACTTC.

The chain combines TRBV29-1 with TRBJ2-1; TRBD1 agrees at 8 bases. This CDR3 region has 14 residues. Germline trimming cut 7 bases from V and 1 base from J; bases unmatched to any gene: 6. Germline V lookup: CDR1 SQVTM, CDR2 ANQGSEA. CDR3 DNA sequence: TGCAGCGCGGAACGACAGGGGTCCTACAATGAGCAGTTCTTC. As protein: CSAERQGSYNEQFF.

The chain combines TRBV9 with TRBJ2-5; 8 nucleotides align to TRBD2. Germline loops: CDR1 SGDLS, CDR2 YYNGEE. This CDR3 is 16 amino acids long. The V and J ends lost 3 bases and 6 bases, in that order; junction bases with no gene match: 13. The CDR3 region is CASSAGIGGGVKTQYF. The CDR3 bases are TGTGCCAGCAGCGCGGGGATCGGGGGGGGCGTAAAGACCCAGTACTTC. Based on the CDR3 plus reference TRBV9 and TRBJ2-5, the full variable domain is DSGVTQTPKHLITATGQRVTLRCSPRSGDLSVYWYQQSLDQGLQFLIQYYNGEERAKGNILERFSAQQFPDLHSELNLSSLELGDSALYFCASSAGIGGGVKTQYFGPGTRLLVL.